The subject of this entry is one TCR beta chain. These data originate in a study of blood T cell repertoires in COVID-19. The V gene lost 3 bases and the J gene lost 6 bases, with 9 bases spanning the gap. The CDR3 covers 12 residues. Germline V gene data show CDR1 as MNHEY and CDR2 as SMNVEV (reference sequence). TCRdb keeps only in-frame clones here, not all; method: immunoSEQ multiplex PCR. The data hold 75,000 to 95,000 clones, with around 72% observed a single time. The receptor was derived from a man between 65 and 85 years old with COVID-19, enrolled during active disease. V is TRBV27 and J is TRBJ2-7, with D possibly TRBD2 on 6 matching bases. Sequenced material: peripheral blood. The CDR3 protein is CASSFWRGEQYF. The CDR3 DNA follows: TGTGCCAGCAGTTTCTGGAGGGGCGAGCAGTACTTC.